The clone carrying this T cell receptor (beta chain) was detected a few times. Its antigen is unidentified. Mouse germline and gene names are used. The sequenced fragment ends 4 residues before the CDR3 boundary, so the rest is inferred from the germline J gene. The sorting of pooled cutaneous lymph node cells relied on CD4, CD8alpha, NKG2D, NKG2ACE and other markers. The CDR3 is 14 amino acids. Germline CDR1 reads NSQYPW; CDR2 reads LRSPGD (reference sequence). V shed 6 bases and J shed 1 base, with 11 bases lying between them. The source of the sample is a study of CD8+ T cells in alopecia areata. Notes on the study in general: Mice showed clearer TCR sharing than patients did, a gap that was possibly HLA-related. An increase in clonality over normal scalp was evident in lesional scalp, especially alopecia totalis/universalis.

After isolation, RNA underwent reverse transcription to generate cDNA as the sequencing template. This table comes from immunoSEQ multiplex PCR, and its TCRdb copy is limited to in-frame clones, with some not included. This sample comprises 200,000 to 300,000 clones, none seen once only. Sequences were obtained from CD4+ T cells sorted from a lymph node. The rearrangement links TRBV1 to TRBJ2-5; D possibly corresponds to TRBD1 (5 bases). This clonotype originated in a C3H/HeJ mouse with alopecia areata. This strain's MHC haplotype is H2-k. CDR3 sequence reads: CTCSGGGDQDTQYF. The DNA read from the CDR3 is TGCACCTGCAGCGGCGGAGGGGACCAAGAC.